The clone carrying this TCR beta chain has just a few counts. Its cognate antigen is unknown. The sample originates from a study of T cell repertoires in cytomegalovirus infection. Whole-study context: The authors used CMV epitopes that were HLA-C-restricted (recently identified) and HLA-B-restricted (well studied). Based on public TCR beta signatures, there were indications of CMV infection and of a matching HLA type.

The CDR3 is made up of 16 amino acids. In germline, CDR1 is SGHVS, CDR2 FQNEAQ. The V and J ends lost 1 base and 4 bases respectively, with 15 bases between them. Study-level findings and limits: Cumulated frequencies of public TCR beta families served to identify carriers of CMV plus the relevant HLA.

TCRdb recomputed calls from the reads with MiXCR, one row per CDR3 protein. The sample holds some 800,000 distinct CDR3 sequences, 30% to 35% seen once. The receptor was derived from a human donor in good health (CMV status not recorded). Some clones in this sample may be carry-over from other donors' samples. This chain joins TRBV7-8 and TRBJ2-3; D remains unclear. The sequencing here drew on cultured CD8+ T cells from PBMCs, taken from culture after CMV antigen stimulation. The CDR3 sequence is CASSLETTSPPDTQYF. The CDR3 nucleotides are TGTGCCAGCAGCTTAGAGACCACTTCACCGCCAGATACGCAGTATTTT.